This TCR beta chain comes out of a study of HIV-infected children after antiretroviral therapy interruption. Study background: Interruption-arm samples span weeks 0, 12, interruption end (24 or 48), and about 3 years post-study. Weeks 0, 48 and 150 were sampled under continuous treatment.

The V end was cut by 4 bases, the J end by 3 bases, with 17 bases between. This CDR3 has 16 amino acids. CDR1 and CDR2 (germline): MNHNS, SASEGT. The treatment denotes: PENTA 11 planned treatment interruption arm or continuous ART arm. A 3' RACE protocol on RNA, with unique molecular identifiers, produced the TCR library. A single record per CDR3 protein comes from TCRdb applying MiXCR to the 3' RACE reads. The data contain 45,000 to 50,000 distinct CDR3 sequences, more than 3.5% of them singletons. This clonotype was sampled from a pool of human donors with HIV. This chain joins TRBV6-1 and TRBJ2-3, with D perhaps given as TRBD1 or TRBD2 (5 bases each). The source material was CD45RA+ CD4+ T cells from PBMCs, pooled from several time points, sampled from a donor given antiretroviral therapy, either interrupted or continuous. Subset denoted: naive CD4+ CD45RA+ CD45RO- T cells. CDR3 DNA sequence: TGTGCCAGCAGTGGCGACCGGGGCATAAAGACAGATACGCAGTATTTT. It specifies CASSGDRGIKTDTQYF.